These T cell receptor beta chains were read from a single sample in a study of blood T cell repertoires in COVID-19. Sequencing used immunoSEQ multiplex PCR; TCRdb keeps in-frame clones, though not all of them. The profile shows some 40,000 clones, about 92% of them singletons. The sample consisted of peripheral blood. The receptors derive from a man aged 50 to 60 with COVID-19, enrolled during active disease. Each CDR3 is given without its conserved first and last residue. Each record gives: clone size, V gene, J gene, CDR3 protein. Clone size is given for some rows only: seen once, a few or many times, or a class if the clone is expanded.

abundance: .; v_gene: TRBV2; j_gene: TRBJ1-2; CDR3aa: ASSDSPGYT
abundance: .; v_gene: TRBV5-1; j_gene: TRBJ2-5; CDR3aa: ASSTGLAGGETQY
abundance: .; v_gene: TRBV15; j_gene: TRBJ2-7; CDR3aa: ATSRVAGGPYEQY
abundance: .; v_gene: TRBV15; j_gene: TRBJ2-5; CDR3aa: ATSRLRETQY
abundance: .; v_gene: TRBV5-4; j_gene: TRBJ2-7; CDR3aa: ASSSLGQGVRYEQY
abundance: .; v_gene: TRBV10-3; j_gene: TRBJ1-4; CDR3aa: AISETAGSNEKLF
abundance: .; v_gene: TRBV19; j_gene: TRBJ1-5; CDR3aa: ASVRDKNQPQH
abundance: .; v_gene: TRBV11-3; j_gene: TRBJ2-7; CDR3aa: ASSLTRSSYEQY
abundance: .; v_gene: TRBV6-2/TRBV6-3; j_gene: TRBJ1-2; CDR3aa: ASSYSAGPYGYT
abundance: .; v_gene: TRBV19; j_gene: TRBJ2-1; CDR3aa: ASSIGPSGGNEQF
abundance: .; v_gene: TRBV11-2; j_gene: TRBJ2-7; CDR3aa: ASSPRGQGRSYEQY
abundance: .; v_gene: TRBV29-1; j_gene: TRBJ1-3; CDR3aa: SVRDSSSGNTIY
abundance: .; v_gene: TRBV28; j_gene: TRBJ2-5; CDR3aa: ASRTRTEETQY
abundance: .; v_gene: TRBV7-2; j_gene: TRBJ2-1; CDR3aa: ASSPLREGHGQF
abundance: .; v_gene: TRBV5-1; j_gene: TRBJ2-1; CDR3aa: ASRVASYNEQF
abundance: .; v_gene: TRBV7-8; j_gene: TRBJ2-7; CDR3aa: ASSFPSGATHEQY
abundance: .; v_gene: TRBV10-3; j_gene: TRBJ2-7; CDR3aa: ATSTRGGSSYEQY
abundance: .; v_gene: TRBV24-1; j_gene: TRBJ2-1; CDR3aa: ATSDLQGSELMQF
abundance: .; v_gene: TRBV2; j_gene: TRBJ1-2; CDR3aa: ASSGQGSNYGYT
abundance: .; v_gene: TRBV9; j_gene: TRBJ2-5; CDR3aa: ASSVSLGLAETQY
abundance: .; v_gene: TRBV21-1; j_gene: TRBJ2-5; CDR3aa: ASSPQETQY
abundance: .; v_gene: TRBV2; j_gene: TRBJ1-1; CDR3aa: ASRWTGDTEAF
abundance: .; v_gene: TRBV6-2/TRBV6-3; j_gene: TRBJ1-5; CDR3aa: ASSYEQGSHSNQPQH
abundance: .; v_gene: TRBV10-3; j_gene: TRBJ1-1; CDR3aa: AISDGVNTEAF
abundance: once; v_gene: TRBV9; j_gene: TRBJ2-3; CDR3aa: ASSVTPDTTDTQY
abundance: .; v_gene: TRBV4-1; j_gene: TRBJ2-7; CDR3aa: ASSQVGDSTYEQY
abundance: .; v_gene: TRBV27; j_gene: TRBJ1-2; CDR3aa: ASRHLRGQRSNYGYT
abundance: .; v_gene: TRBV4-1; j_gene: TRBJ2-2; CDR3aa: ASSQGRGGTGELF
abundance: .; v_gene: TRBV7-9; j_gene: TRBJ2-5; CDR3aa: ASSPRQGHQGTQY
abundance: once; v_gene: TRBV15; j_gene: TRBJ2-7; CDR3aa: ATSRDRGGSYEQY
abundance: .; v_gene: TRBV10-3; j_gene: TRBJ2-1; CDR3aa: AISEGTSINEQF
abundance: once; v_gene: TRBV4-2; j_gene: TRBJ2-1; CDR3aa: ASSHIGGIGGLAGAYNEQF
abundance: .; v_gene: TRBV19; j_gene: TRBJ1-2; CDR3aa: ASGGQGLGYT
abundance: .; v_gene: TRBV5-1; j_gene: TRBJ1-2; CDR3aa: ASSFSLNYGYT
abundance: .; v_gene: TRBV19; j_gene: TRBJ1-6; CDR3aa: ASSTIRRQGDNSPLH
abundance: .; v_gene: TRBV2; j_gene: TRBJ2-3; CDR3aa: ASTKRLAEYTDTQY
abundance: once; v_gene: TRBV3-1/TRBV3-2; j_gene: TRBJ1-2; CDR3aa: ASSQEGGYT
abundance: once; v_gene: TRBV2; j_gene: TRBJ1-5; CDR3aa: ASRGTFSNQPQH
abundance: .; v_gene: TRBV5-4; j_gene: TRBJ2-1; CDR3aa: ASSPGGGRGENEQF
abundance: .; v_gene: TRBV6-2/TRBV6-3; j_gene: TRBJ2-2; CDR3aa: ASSHDRGELF
abundance: once; v_gene: TRBV5-1; j_gene: TRBJ1-3; CDR3aa: ASSLGDRGQAGNTIY
abundance: .; v_gene: TRBV6-6; j_gene: TRBJ2-3; CDR3aa: ASSRLAEPYTDTQY